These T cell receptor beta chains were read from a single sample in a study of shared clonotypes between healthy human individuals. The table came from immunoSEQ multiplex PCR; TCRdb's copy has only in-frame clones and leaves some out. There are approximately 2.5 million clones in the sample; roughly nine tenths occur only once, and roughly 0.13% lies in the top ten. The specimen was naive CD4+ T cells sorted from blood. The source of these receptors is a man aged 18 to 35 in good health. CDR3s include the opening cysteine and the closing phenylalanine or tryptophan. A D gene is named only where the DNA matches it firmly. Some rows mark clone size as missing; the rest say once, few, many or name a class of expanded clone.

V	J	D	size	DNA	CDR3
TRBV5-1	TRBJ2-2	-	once	TGCGCCAGCAGCTCCGAGGGTGGCCCGCCCGCGAACACCGGGGAGCTGTTTTTT	CASSSEGGPPANTGELFF
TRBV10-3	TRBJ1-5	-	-	TGTGCCATCAGTGGGGACCGCAATCAGCCCCAGCATTTT	CAISGDRNQPQHF
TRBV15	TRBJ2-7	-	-	TGTGCCACCAGCCCAAGAGATCGCCAGGGGCCCTACGAGCAGTACTTC	CATSPRDRQGPYEQYF
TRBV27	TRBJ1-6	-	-	TGTGCCAGCAGTTTACCCAGGGGAGGGTCACCCCTCCACTTT	CASSLPRGGSPLHF
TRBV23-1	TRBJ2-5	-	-	TGCGCCAGCATCCAGGGGGGTCCCCGCCGGGGGGCCCAGTACTTC	CASIQGGPRRGAQYF
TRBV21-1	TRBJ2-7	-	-	TGTGCCAGCAGCAACGGGTCCCGCGGGGGGGCCTGCAACGAGCAGTACTTC	CASSNGSRGGACNEQYF
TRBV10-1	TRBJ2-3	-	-	TGCGCCAGCAGTGACCCCACAGATACGCAGTATTTT	CASSDPTDTQYF
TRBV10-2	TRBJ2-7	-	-	TGCGCCAGCAGTGATTCCCCTACGGGGACCTACGAGCAGTACTTC	CASSDSPTGTYEQYF
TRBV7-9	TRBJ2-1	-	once	TGTGCCAGCAGACCGAGGTTCTCGGGGACCAAAGGGTCCTACAATGAGCAGTTCTTC	CASRPRFSGTKGSYNEQFF
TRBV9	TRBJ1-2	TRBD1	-	TGTGCCAGCAGCCCGCAGGGGGCAAGAATCCGCTATGGCTACACCTTC	CASSPQGARIRYGYTF
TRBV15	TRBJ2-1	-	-	TGTGCCACCAGCAGACCGGGACACGGCTACAATGAGCAGTTCTTC	CATSRPGHGYNEQFF
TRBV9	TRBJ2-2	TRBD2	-	TGTGCCAGCAGCGTACTAGCGGGAGGTAACACCGGGGAGCTGTTTTTT	CASSVLAGGNTGELFF
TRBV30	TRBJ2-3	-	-	TGTGCCTCCTCTATCGGGGATACGCAGTATTTT	CASSIGDTQYF
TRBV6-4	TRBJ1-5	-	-	TGTGCCAGCAGCTGTCAGCCCCAGCATTTT	CASSCQPQHF
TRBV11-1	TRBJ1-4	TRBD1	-	TGTGCCAGCAGCCGGGGACAGACAACTAATGAAAAACTGTTTTTT	CASSRGQTTNEKLFF
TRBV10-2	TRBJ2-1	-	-	TGCGCTAGGGACATCTTAAGAAATGAGCAGTTCTTC	CARDILRNEQFF
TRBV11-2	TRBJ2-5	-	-	TGTGCCAGCAGCCGAGGACCACAAGAGACCCAGTACTTC	CASSRGPQETQYF
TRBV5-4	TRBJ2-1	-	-	TGTGCCAGCAGCTTGGGGCCCAGCAATGAGCAGTTCTTC	CASSLGPSNEQFF
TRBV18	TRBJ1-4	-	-	TGTGCCAGCTCACCACGGGCAGAGTCACTGTTTTTT	CASSPRAESLFF
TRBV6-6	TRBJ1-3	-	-	TGTGCCAGCAGTTTACAGGGAACGGACACCATATATTTT	CASSLQGTDTIYF
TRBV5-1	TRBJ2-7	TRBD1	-	TGCGCCAGCAGCAACCTGGGACAGGGAAGAGGCGAGCAGTACTTC	CASSNLGQGRGEQYF
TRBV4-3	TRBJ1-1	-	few	TGCGCCAGCAGCCAAGATAGGGGGAAAGCTTTCTTT	CASSQDRGKAFF
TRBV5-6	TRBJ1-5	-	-	TGTGCCAGCAGCTTGGGGGCAGGCGAACTGTCGCCCCAGCATTTT	CASSLGAGELSPQHF
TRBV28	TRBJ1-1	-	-	TGTGTACCGAACACTGAAGCTTTCTTT	CVPNTEAFF
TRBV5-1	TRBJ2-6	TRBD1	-	TGCGCCAGCAGCTGGACAGGGTTCGGCTCTGGGGCCAACGTCCTGACTTTC	CASSWTGFGSGANVLTF
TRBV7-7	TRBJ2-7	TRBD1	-	TGTGCTAGCAGCGACGGGACAGACTTAGAGCAGTACTTC	CASSDGTDLEQYF
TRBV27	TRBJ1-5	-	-	TGTGCCAGCAGTTTAGGGGGGAGGCAGCCCCAGCATTTT	CASSLGGRQPQHF
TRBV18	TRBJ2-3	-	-	TGTGCCAGCTCACCCCTATCTCGACAGATCCCTAGCACAGATACGCAGTATTTT	CASSPLSRQIPSTDTQYF
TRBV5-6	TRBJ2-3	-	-	TGTGCCAGCAGCTTGGTAGGGACACACACAGATACGCAGTATTTT	CASSLVGTHTDTQYF
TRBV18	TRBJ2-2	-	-	TGTGCCAGCTCACCGGTACAGATCGCGAACACCGGGGAGCTGTTTTTT	CASSPVQIANTGELFF
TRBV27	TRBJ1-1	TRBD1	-	TGTGCCAGCAGTTTATCTCGGACAGGGGGGATGAACACTGAAGCTTTCTTT	CASSLSRTGGMNTEAFF